A single sample is the source of the 2 T cell receptor beta chains below, sequenced in a study of monozygotic twins with inflammatory bowel disease. From the 5' RACE reads, TCRdb lists one entry per CDR3 protein and no DNA. Its clone listing holds fewer than 550,000 distinct CDR3 sequences. Sequences were obtained from blood. These TCRs come from a human donor with ulcerative colitis or Crohn's disease, or a healthy co-twin of an affected twin (not recorded which).

The chain combines TRBV19 with TRBJ1-5. Looked up from germline, CDR1 is LNHDA and CDR2 is SQIVND (reference sequence). The CDR3 consists of 11 residues. Here the CDR3 reads CASSIAETQHF.

The chain links TRBV12-3 or TRBV12-4 to TRBJ2-3; the D gene TCRdb calls, TRBD1, cannot be checked with no DNA. The CDR3 is made up of 15 amino acids. This CDR3 reads CASSFGFPETDTQYF.